Shown below are 6 T cell receptor beta chains from a single sample sequenced in a study of T cell clonality in common variable immunodeficiency. The repertoire was sequenced with immunoSEQ multiplex PCR; TCRdb's copy has only in-frame clones and lacks some. The sample contains 35,000 to 55,000 clones, none of them singletons. The sequenced material came from peripheral blood mononuclear cells. The receptors here all came from a person aged 18 to 70 in good health.

This clone was picked up many times. The CDR3 end lies 3 residues beyond the end of the read and is filled in from the germline J gene. The rearrangement joins TRBV20-1 to TRBJ2-7, with 14 bases that match TRBD2. Germline assignment: CDR1 DFQATT and CDR2 SNEGSKA (reference sequence). The CDR3 runs 18 residues. With V trimmed by 3 bases and J by 2 bases, 12 bases remained unmatched. Partial CDR3 DNA: TGCAGTGCTAGCGACCCGGGACTAGCGGGAGTAAGAGCCTACGAG. Protein sequence: CSASDPGLAGVRAYE. Given in full, the CDR3 is CSASDPGLAGVRAYEQYF.

This clone was detected many times. The CDR3 end is not reached by the read, which stops 3 residues before it; the germline J gene fills it in. V usage is TRBV12-3 or TRBV12-4 and J usage is TRBJ1-2; 7 nucleotides line up with TRBD1. V lost 4 bases to trimming and J lost 6 bases; unmatched junction nucleotides: 5. The CDR3 is 13 residues long. The covered CDR3 bases are TGTGCCAGCAGTTGGGACAGACGAGATGGC. Amino acid sequence: CASSWDRRDG. The entire CDR3 protein is CASSWDRRDGYTF.

This clone has ten or more counts. The read ends 3 residues before the CDR3 terminus; that terminus is restored from the germline J gene. The chain joins TRBV28 to TRBJ1-1, with a possible D match to TRBD1 (5 bases). The CDR3 has 12 amino acids. CDR1 is MDHEN and CDR2 is SYDVKM in the germline V gene. Trimming took 3 bases from V and 5 from J, leaving 7 bases between them. The CDR3 sequence is CASSFGGTEAFF. CDR3 DNA, as far as it was read: TGTGCCAGCAGTTTCGGGGGAACTGAA. Based on the CDR3 plus reference TRBV28 and TRBJ1-1, the full variable domain is DVKVTQSSRYLVKRTGEKVFLECVQDMDHENMFWYRQDPGLGLRLIYFSYDVKMKEKGDIPEGYSVSREKKERFSLILESASTNQTSMYLCASSFGGTEAFFGQGTRLTVV.

The table lists this clone with many counts. The CDR3 end falls 3 residues outside the read, so it is completed with the germline J gene. The chain recombines TRBV20-1 with TRBJ2-2; 9 bases map to TRBD2. Germline CDR1 DFQATT, CDR2 SNEGSKA (reference sequence). The CDR3 has 14 residues. Trimming cost V 3 bases and J 5 bases; bases outside gene matches: 4. The DNA read from the CDR3 is TGCAGTGCTAGCCTAGCGGGAAGGACCGGGGAG. As protein: CSASLAGRTGE. The entire CDR3 is CSASLAGRTGELFF.

Ten or more counts support this clone. Coverage ceases 3 residues before the CDR3 finishes, and the germline J gene fills in the end. The chain employs TRBV7-9 and TRBJ1-6; a weak D match, TRBD1 (6 bases). The CDR3 is made up of 14 amino acids. The V gene's germline CDR1 is SEHNR and CDR2 FQNEAQ (reference sequence). Trimming took 4 bases from V and 7 from J, leaving 11 bases between them. The CDR3: CASSSQGVNSPLHF. Partial CDR3 DNA: TGTGCCAGCAGCTCACAGGGAGTAAATTCACCC.

Ten or more counts support this clone. The read ends 3 residues before the CDR3 terminus; that terminus is restored from the germline J gene. The chain has TRBV7-8 and TRBJ1-5; 8 bases are shared with TRBD1. Per the germline V gene, CDR1 is SGHVS and CDR2 is FQNEAQ. CDR3 length equals 15 residues. V lost 1 base and J lost 5; bases outside the gene matches: 4. This CDR3 reads CASSLVSGGYQPQHF. The covered CDR3 bases are TGTGCCAGCAGCTTAGTTTCAGGGGGCTATCAGCCC.